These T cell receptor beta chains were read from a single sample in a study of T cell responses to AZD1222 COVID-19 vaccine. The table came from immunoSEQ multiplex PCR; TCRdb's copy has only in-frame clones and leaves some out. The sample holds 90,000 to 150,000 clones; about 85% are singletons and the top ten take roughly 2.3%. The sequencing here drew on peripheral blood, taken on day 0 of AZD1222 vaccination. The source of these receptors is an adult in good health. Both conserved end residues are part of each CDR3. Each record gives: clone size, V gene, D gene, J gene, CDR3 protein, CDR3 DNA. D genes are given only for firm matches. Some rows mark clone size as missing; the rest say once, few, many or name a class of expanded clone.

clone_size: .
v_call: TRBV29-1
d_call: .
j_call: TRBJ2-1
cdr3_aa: CSVGGDYSYNEQFF
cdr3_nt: TGCAGCGTTGGAGGGGATTACTCCTACAATGAGCAGTTCTTC

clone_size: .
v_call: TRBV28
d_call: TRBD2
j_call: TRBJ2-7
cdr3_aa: CASSRGGSGSSEQYF
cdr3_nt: TGTGCCAGCAGCCGCGGGGGTAGCGGGAGCTCCGAGCAGTACTTC

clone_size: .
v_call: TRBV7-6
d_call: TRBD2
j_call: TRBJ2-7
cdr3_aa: CASSLQVPGPTSAPYEQYF
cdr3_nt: TGTGCCAGCAGCTTACAAGTCCCGGGACCGACTAGCGCCCCTTACGAGCAGTACTTC

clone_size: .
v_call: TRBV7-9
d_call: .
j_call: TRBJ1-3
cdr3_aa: CASSHGPDSGNTIYF
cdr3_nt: TGTGCCAGCAGCCACGGCCCAGACTCTGGAAACACCATATATTTT

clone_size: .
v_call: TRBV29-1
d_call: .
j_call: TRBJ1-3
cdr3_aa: CSVVGGISGNTIYF
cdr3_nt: TGCAGCGTTGTGGGTGGAATCTCTGGAAACACCATATATTTT

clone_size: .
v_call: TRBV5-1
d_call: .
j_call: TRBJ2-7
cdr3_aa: CASSLEYGDASYEQYF
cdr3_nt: TGCGCCAGCAGCTTGGAATATGGGGACGCTTCCTACGAGCAGTACTTC

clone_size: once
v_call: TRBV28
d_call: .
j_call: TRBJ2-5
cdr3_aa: CASSPTLKETQYF
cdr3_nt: TGTGCCAGCAGCCCTACCCTGAAAGAGACCCAGTACTTC

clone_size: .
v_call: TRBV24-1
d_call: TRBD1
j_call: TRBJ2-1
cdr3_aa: CATSDPERQGTYNEQFF
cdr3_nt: TGTGCCACCAGTGATCCAGAAAGACAGGGGACCTACAATGAGCAGTTCTTC

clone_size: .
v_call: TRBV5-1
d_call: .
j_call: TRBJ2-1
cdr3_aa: CASSLRARADEQFF
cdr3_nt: TGCGCCAGCAGCTTGAGGGCTAGAGCGGATGAGCAGTTCTTC

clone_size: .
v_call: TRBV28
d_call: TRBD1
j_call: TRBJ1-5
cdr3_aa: CASSLRDREVGQPQHF
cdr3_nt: TGTGCCAGCAGTTTAAGGGACAGGGAAGTGGGTCAGCCCCAGCATTTT

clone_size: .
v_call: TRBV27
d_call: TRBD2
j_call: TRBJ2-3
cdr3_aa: CASRKRHSGRGPTDTQYF
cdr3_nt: TGTGCCAGCAGAAAAAGGCATAGCGGGAGGGGACCCACAGATACGCAGTATTTT

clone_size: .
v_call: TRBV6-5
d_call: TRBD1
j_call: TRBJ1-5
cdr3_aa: CAARTGGSQPQHF
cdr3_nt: TGTGCAGCCAGGACAGGGGGGTCTCAGCCCCAGCATTTT

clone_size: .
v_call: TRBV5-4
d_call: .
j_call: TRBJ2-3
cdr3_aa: CASSSRTDTQYF
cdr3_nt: TGTGCCAGCAGCTCACGGACAGATACGCAGTATTTT

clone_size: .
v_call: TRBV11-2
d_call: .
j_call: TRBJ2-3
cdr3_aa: CASSLGGRGGDTQYF
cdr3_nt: TGTGCCAGCAGCTTAGGTGGCAGGGGCGGTGATACGCAGTATTTT

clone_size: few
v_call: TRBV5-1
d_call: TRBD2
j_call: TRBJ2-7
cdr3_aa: CASGRLAGAYEQYF
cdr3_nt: TGCGCCAGCGGGAGACTAGCGGGAGCCTACGAGCAGTACTTC

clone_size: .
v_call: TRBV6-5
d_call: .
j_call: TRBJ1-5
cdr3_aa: CASSYGGRNQPQHF
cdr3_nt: TGTGCCAGCAGTTACGGCGGGAGGAATCAGCCCCAGCATTTT

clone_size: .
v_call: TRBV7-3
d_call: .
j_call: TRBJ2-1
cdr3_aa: CASSLGRGLYNEQFF
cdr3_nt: TGTGCCAGCAGCTTAGGGCGGGGACTCTACAATGAGCAGTTCTTC

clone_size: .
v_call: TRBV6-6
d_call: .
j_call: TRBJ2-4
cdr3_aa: CASSLKNIQYF
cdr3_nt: TGTGCCAGCAGTTTGAAAAACATTCAGTACTTC